This record concerns one TCR beta chain sequence. TCRdb processed the 5' RACE reads anew with MiXCR; each CDR3 protein has one entry. Among over 35,000 distinct CDR3 sequences listed, approximately 6.1% were seen once. CDR3 length: 15 residues. The germline V gene encodes CDR1 SGHVS and CDR2 FQNEAQ. Trimming cost V 5 bases and J 8 bases; bases outside gene matches: 11. This sample is part of a study of early T cells in non-severe SARS-CoV-2 infection. This chain joins TRBV7-8 and TRBJ2-1, with 8 bases fitting TRBD1. The sequencing here drew on whole blood, taken at baseline. The TCR was taken from an adult who was a healthcare worker with PCR-confirmed SARS-CoV-2 infection or an uninfected control (not recorded which). CDR3 sequence: CASSPQTGEGYEQFF. The CDR3 DNA reads as TGTGCCAGCAGCCCACAGACAGGGGAAGGGTATGAGCAGTTCTTC.